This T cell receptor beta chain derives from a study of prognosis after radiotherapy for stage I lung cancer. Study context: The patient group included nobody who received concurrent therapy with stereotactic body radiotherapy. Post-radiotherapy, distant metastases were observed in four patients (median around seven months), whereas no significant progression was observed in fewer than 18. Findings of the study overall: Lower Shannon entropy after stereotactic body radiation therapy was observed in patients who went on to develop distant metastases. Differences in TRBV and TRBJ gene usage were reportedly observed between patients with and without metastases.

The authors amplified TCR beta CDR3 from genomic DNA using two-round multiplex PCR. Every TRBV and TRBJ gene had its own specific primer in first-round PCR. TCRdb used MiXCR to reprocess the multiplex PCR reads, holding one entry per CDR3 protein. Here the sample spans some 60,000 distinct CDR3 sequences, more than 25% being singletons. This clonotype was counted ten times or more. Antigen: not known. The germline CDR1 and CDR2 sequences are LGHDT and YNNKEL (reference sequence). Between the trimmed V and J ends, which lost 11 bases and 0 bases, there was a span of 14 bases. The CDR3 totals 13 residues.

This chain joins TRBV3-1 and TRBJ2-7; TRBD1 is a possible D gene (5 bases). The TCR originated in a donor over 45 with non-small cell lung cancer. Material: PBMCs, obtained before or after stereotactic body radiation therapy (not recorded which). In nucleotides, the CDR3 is TGTGCCCACAGCCAAGACAGCTCCTACGAGCAGTACTTC. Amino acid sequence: CAHSQDSSYEQYF.